This T cell receptor (beta chain) was sequenced in a study of tumor-infiltrating lymphocytes in primary liver carcinoma. Turning to the study itself: Ages ranged from 30 to 69, with HCC or mixed HCC-cholangiocarcinoma.

The CDR3 consists of 14 residues. The V and J ends lost 5 bases and 6 bases respectively, with 14 bases between them. CDR1 is MNHEY and CDR2 is SVGEGT in the germline V gene. A primer matching the constant region was used to make TCR beta cDNA from approximately 0.45 ug of total RNA. Sequencing libraries for TCR beta derived from three nested multiplex PCR rounds that used slightly modified ARM-PCR. For approximately 11 cycles apiece, the opening two PCR rounds ran with TRBV1-TRBV30 forward primers and a C-beta reverse primer. TCRdb ran MiXCR on the multiplex PCR reads and lists one entry per CDR3 protein. In the table there are some 180,000 distinct CDR3 sequences, 60% of which are singletons. The source of the blood RNA was unsorted whole blood, and germline DNA was extracted as well. Patients showed chronic HBV infection and an absence of prior treatment.

Sequencing was carried out using peripheral blood. This sequence joins TRBV6-2 or TRBV6-3 and TRBJ2-1, with a tentative D call TRBD1 (6 bases). The TCR was taken from a man in his forties or fifties with primary liver carcinoma and hepatitis B virus infection. The CDR3 reads CASSRTATGNEQFF. As DNA, the CDR3 is TGTGCCAGCAGTCGAACCGCGACAGGCAATGAGCAGTTCTTC.